A selection of T cell receptor beta chains follows, all from one sample in a study of cytomegalovirus exposure and HLA in healthy donors. Sequencing was performed with immunoSEQ multiplex PCR; in TCRdb, only in-frame clones are kept and a portion is missing. In the table there are roughly 150,000 clones, about 77% of which are singletons. The specimen sequenced was PBMCs. These receptor sequences come from a male donor in good health and CMV-seronegative. Both conserved end residues are part of each CDR3. Fields, in order: clone size, J gene, V gene, D gene, CDR3 protein, CDR3 DNA. The D gene is left open where the match is weak. Some rows mark clone size as missing; the rest say once, few, many or name a class of expanded clone.

once | TRBJ2-3 | TRBV4-1 | NA | CASSQDWRAEDTQYF | TGCGCCAGCAGCCAAGACTGGCGGGCTGAGGATACGCAGTATTTT
few | TRBJ2-7 | TRBV18 | NA | CASSQGLPDYEQYF | TGTGCCAGCTCACAGGGACTCCCGGACTACGAGCAGTACTTC
NA | TRBJ2-7 | TRBV9 | NA | CASSGGSPEQYF | TGTGCCAGCAGCGGTGGGAGCCCCGAGCAGTACTTC
few | TRBJ2-7 | TRBV25-1 | TRBD1 | CASSDDRVRYEQYF | TGTGCCAGCAGTGATGACAGGGTTCGCTACGAGCAGTACTTC
NA | TRBJ2-3 | TRBV5-4 | NA | CASSLDSSTDTQYF | TGTGCCAGCAGCCTGGACTCCAGCACAGATACGCAGTATTTT
NA | TRBJ2-1 | TRBV5-1 | NA | CASSWGWGDQTYNEQFF | TGCGCCAGCAGCTGGGGGTGGGGGGATCAGACCTACAATGAGCAGTTCTTC
NA | TRBJ1-5 | TRBV6-5 | TRBD1 | CASRRTGDNQPQHF | TGTGCCAGCCGGAGGACAGGGGACAATCAGCCCCAGCATTTT
once | TRBJ1-2 | TRBV19 | TRBD1 | CASSIGQGLREGYTF | TGTGCCAGTAGTATTGGACAGGGTCTTCGGGAGGGCTACACCTTC
few | TRBJ1-3 | TRBV5-6 | NA | CASSRWTELEVTIYF | TGTGCCAGCAGCCGATGGACAGAGCTGGAAGTCACCATATATTTT
NA | TRBJ1-2 | TRBV18 | TRBD1 | CASSPNLGQGAQANYGYTF | TGTGCCAGCTCACCAAACCTCGGACAGGGGGCGCAGGCTAACTATGGCTACACCTTC
NA | TRBJ1-5 | TRBV21-1 | NA | CASSKARGEGQPQHF | TGTGCCAGCAGCAAAGCGCGAGGCGAAGGACAGCCCCAGCATTTT
NA | TRBJ2-7 | TRBV7-9 | TRBD2 | CASSSVAGAGEQYF | TGTGCCAGCAGCTCTGTAGCGGGAGCGGGCGAGCAGTACTTC
few | TRBJ2-5 | TRBV13 | NA | CASSLLRDNQETQYF | TGTGCCAGCAGCTTACTCCGGGACAACCAAGAGACCCAGTACTTC
NA | TRBJ1-2 | TRBV29-1 | NA | CSPQALGYGYTF | TGCAGCCCCCAAGCCCTAGGCTATGGCTACACCTTC
NA | TRBJ1-2 | TRBV5-6 | NA | CASSLLGADGYTF | TGTGCCAGCAGCTTGTTGGGGGCGGATGGCTACACCTTC
NA | TRBJ2-1 | TRBV5-1 | NA | CASTGVSYNEQFF | TGCGCCAGCACGGGTGTCTCCTACAATGAGCAGTTCTTC
many | TRBJ1-6 | TRBV18 | NA | CASSNREGGSPLHF | TGTGCCAGCTCAAACAGGGAAGGTGGTTCACCCCTCCACTTT
NA | TRBJ2-2 | TRBV7-9 | TRBD2 | CASSSEWEGNTGELFF | TGTGCCAGCAGCTCGGAGTGGGAGGGGAACACCGGGGAGCTGTTTTTT
NA | TRBJ2-7 | TRBV4-1 | NA | CASSQDRYRTYEQYF | TGCGCCAGCAGCCAAGATAGGTACAGAACCTACGAGCAGTACTTC
NA | TRBJ2-7 | TRBV9 | TRBD1 | CASSVTGGSYEQYF | TGTGCCAGCAGCGTAACAGGGGGCTCCTACGAGCAGTACTTC
NA | TRBJ2-3 | TRBV11-2 | NA | CASSLAGDTQYF | TGTGCCAGCAGCTTAGCCGGAGATACGCAGTATTTT
NA | TRBJ2-3 | TRBV9 | TRBD2 | CASSFSGGDSTDTQYF | TGTGCCAGCAGCTTTAGCGGGGGAGATAGCACAGATACGCAGTATTTT
NA | TRBJ2-3 | TRBV4-3 | TRBD2 | CASSQEGRGSTDTQYF | TGCGCCAGCAGCCAAGAAGGGCGGGGGAGCACAGATACGCAGTATTTT
NA | TRBJ2-1 | TRBV28 | TRBD2 | CASSQAGGYNEQFF | TGTGCCAGCAGCCAAGCGGGAGGGTACAATGAGCAGTTCTTC
NA | TRBJ2-5 | TRBV6-5 | TRBD2 | CASRQGTSDQETQYF | TGTGCCAGCAGACAAGGGACTAGCGACCAAGAGACCCAGTACTTC
NA | TRBJ2-5 | TRBV11-2 | TRBD2 | CASSLGAGGGETQYF | TGTGCCAGCAGCTTAGGGGCGGGAGGGGGCGAGACCCAGTACTTC
NA | TRBJ2-5 | TRBV7-2 | NA | CASSWAGPEETQYF | TGTGCCAGCAGCTGGGCGGGGCCCGAAGAGACCCAGTACTTC
NA | TRBJ2-1 | TRBV27 | NA | CASSLKGLGYNEQFF | TGTGCCAGCAGTTTAAAGGGGCTTGGGTACAATGAGCAGTTCTTC
NA | TRBJ2-5 | TRBV11-2 | NA | CASSRNTGLSQETQYF | TGTGCCAGCAGCCGGAACACAGGTCTTAGCCAAGAGACCCAGTACTTC
NA | TRBJ2-5 | TRBV5-8 | TRBD1 | CASSFGTGGSETQYF | TGTGCCAGCAGCTTTGGGACAGGGGGCAGCGAGACCCAGTACTTC
NA | TRBJ1-2 | TRBV6-5 | NA | CASSYRGLRYGYTF | TGTGCCAGCAGTTACCGCGGACTGAGATATGGCTACACCTTC
NA | TRBJ2-2 | TRBV12-5 | NA | CASDLTVTGELFF | TGTGCTAGTGACCTGACAGTCACCGGGGAGCTGTTTTTT
NA | TRBJ1-4 | TRBV19 | NA | CASSISTTNEKLFF | TGTGCCAGTAGTATATCCACAACTAATGAAAAACTGTTTTTT
once | TRBJ1-1 | TRBV7-9 | TRBD1 | CASSILTGGTEAFF | TGTGCCAGCAGCATCCTGACAGGGGGAACTGAAGCTTTCTTT
NA | TRBJ1-6 | TRBV6-4 | NA | CASSRASIGYSPLHF | TGTGCCAGCAGTCGCGCTAGCATCGGTTATTCACCCCTCCACTTT
once | TRBJ1-5 | TRBV10-2 | TRBD1 | CASSEEDREPQHF | TGCGCCAGCAGTGAGGAAGACAGGGAGCCCCAGCATTTT
NA | TRBJ2-2 | TRBV5-4 | TRBD1 | CASSLGTGGTGELFF | TGTGCCAGCAGCTTGGGGACAGGGGGCACCGGGGAGCTGTTTTTT
once | TRBJ1-5 | TRBV4-2 | TRBD1 | CASSQDWDRVSRPQHF | TGTGCCAGCAGCCAAGATTGGGACAGGGTATCTCGGCCCCAGCATTTT
NA | TRBJ1-1 | TRBV7-3 | NA | CASSPGEGGRTEAFF | TGTGCCAGCAGCCCAGGGGAGGGGGGGCGGACTGAAGCTTTCTTT
NA | TRBJ2-1 | TRBV6-1 | TRBD2 | CASNPGLAGVEQFF | TGTGCCAGCAACCCGGGACTAGCGGGAGTTGAGCAGTTCTTC
few | TRBJ2-1 | TRBV6-5 | TRBD1 | CASSYGSGGENEQFF | TGTGCCAGCAGTTACGGGTCAGGGGGCGAAAATGAGCAGTTCTTC
few | TRBJ2-7 | TRBV4-2 | NA | CASSQGTAPYEQYF | TGTGCCAGCAGCCAAGGGACTGCCCCCTACGAGCAGTACTTC
NA | TRBJ2-7 | TRBV11-2 | TRBD2 | CASSLGLAGSYEQYF | TGTGCCAGCAGCTTAGGCCTAGCGGGATCCTACGAGCAGTACTTC
NA | TRBJ2-7 | TRBV13 | NA | CASSLGLATYEQYF | TGTGCCAGCAGCTTAGGCCTAGCCACCTACGAGCAGTACTTC
few | TRBJ1-2 | TRBV4-1 | TRBD1 | CASSQVFRQGGRYGYTF | TGCGCCAGCAGCCAAGTGTTTAGACAGGGGGGTAGGTATGGCTACACCTTC
few | TRBJ2-5 | TRBV18 | TRBD2 | CASSPGTSGQETQYF | TGTGCCAGCTCACCGGGGACTAGCGGACAAGAGACCCAGTACTTC
NA | TRBJ2-7 | TRBV11-2 | NA | CASSSPGVYQSTYEQYF | TGTGCCAGCAGCTCCCCCGGGGTTTACCAATCTACCTACGAGCAGTACTTC
NA | TRBJ2-5 | TRBV27 | TRBD2 | CASSSGLGLPQETQYF | TGTGCCAGCAGCTCAGGACTAGGCCTTCCACAAGAGACCCAGTACTTC
few | TRBJ2-7 | TRBV5-1 | TRBD2 | CASSFGSGSDEQYF | TGCGCCAGCAGCTTTGGTAGCGGGAGCGACGAGCAGTACTTC
NA | TRBJ2-5 | TRBV6-1 | NA | CASTFRTQYF | TGTGCCAGCACCTTCCGGACCCAGTACTTC